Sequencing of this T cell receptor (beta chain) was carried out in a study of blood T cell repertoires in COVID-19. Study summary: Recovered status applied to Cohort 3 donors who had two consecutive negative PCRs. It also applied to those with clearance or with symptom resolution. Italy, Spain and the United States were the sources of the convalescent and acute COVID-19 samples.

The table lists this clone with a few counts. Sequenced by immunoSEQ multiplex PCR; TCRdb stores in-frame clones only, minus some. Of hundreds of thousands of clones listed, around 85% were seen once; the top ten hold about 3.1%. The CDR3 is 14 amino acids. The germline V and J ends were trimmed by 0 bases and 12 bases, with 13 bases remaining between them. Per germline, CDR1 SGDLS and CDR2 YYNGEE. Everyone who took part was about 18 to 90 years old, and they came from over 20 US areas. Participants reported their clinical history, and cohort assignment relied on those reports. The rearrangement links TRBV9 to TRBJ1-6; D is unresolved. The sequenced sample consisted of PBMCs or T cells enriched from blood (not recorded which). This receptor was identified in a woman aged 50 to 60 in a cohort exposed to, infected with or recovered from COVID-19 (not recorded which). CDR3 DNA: TGTGCCAGCAGCGTAGGACACCAATCGGAACCCCTCCACTTT. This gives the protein CASSVGHQSEPLHF.